Listed here are 6 T cell receptor beta chains from one sample, sequenced in a study of blood T cell repertoires in COVID-19. Sequencing used immunoSEQ multiplex PCR; TCRdb keeps in-frame clones, though not all of them. Among 60,000 to 75,000 clones listed, roughly 90% were seen once. Sequencing used peripheral blood. The source is a human donor in a cohort sampled during active COVID-19.

V gene TRBV29-1 combines with J gene TRBJ2-7, with a possible D match to TRBD2 (5 bases). In germline, CDR1 is SQVTM, CDR2 ANQGSEA. V lost 6 bases and J 4 bases, leaving 13 bases between the germline ends. The CDR3 consists of 12 residues. The CDR3, as DNA: TGCAGCGTACGGCCTCCGGGGTACGAGCAGTACTTC. Residues: CSVRPPGYEQYF.

The chain recombines TRBV28 with TRBJ2-1, with 8 bases matching TRBD1. V dropped 6 bases and J dropped 10; count of bases not matched to a gene: 11. Germline loops: CDR1 MDHEN, CDR2 SYDVKM. This CDR3 region has 14 residues. The CDR3 sequence is CASRPQDRVVEQFF. CDR3 nucleotide sequence: TGTGCCAGCAGACCGCAGGACAGGGTCGTAGAGCAGTTCTTC.

The V gene is TRBV10-2, the J gene TRBJ2-3; D unresolved. Germline V lookup: CDR1 WSHSY, CDR2 SAAADI. Trimming removed 0 bases from V and 1 base from J, with 8 bases in between. The CDR3 consists of 15 residues. CDR3: CASSESPSGTDTQYF. CDR3 in DNA: TGCGCCAGCAGTGAGTCGCCAAGCGGCACAGATACGCAGTATTTT.

The genes are TRBV9 and TRBJ2-7; D perhaps matches TRBD2 (5 bases). The V gene's germline CDR1 is SGDLS and CDR2 YYNGEE. V lost 4 bases, J lost 7 bases, and 18 bases lay in between. The CDR3 consists of 14 residues. The CDR3: CASSPFGLAGEQYF. For the CDR3, the DNA is TGTGCCAGCAGCCCCTTCGGGCTAGCCGGGGAGCAGTACTTC.

The chain uses TRBV7-3 and TRBJ2-1; a possible D gene is TRBD1 (5 bases). Between the trimmed V and J ends, which lost 1 base and 3 bases, there was a span of 10 bases. CDR1 SGHTA and CDR2 FQGTGA come from the germline V gene. The CDR3 runs to 15 residues. CDR3 loop: CASSLSTQGYNEQFF. The CDR3 DNA follows: TGTGCCAGCAGCTTAAGTACGCAGGGCTACAATGAGCAGTTCTTC.

The rearrangement links TRBV7-3 to TRBJ2-2, with TRBD2 identical over 12 bases. The length of the CDR3 is 20 residues. Germline CDR1 is SGHTA and CDR2 is FQGTGA. The trim removed 3 bases at V and 4 bases at J, leaving 15 bases unmatched. Here the CDR3 reads CASSFLPSTSGRRSTGELFF. The CDR3 nucleotides read TGTGCCAGCAGCTTCCTACCGTCGACTAGCGGGAGAAGAAGCACCGGGGAGCTGTTTTTT. The whole variable domain, remainder taken from reference TRBV7-3 and TRBJ2-2, is GAGVSQTPSNKVTEKGKYVELRCDPISGHTALYWYRQSLGQGPEFLIYFQGTGAADDSGLPNDRFFAVRPEGSVSTLKIQRTERGDSAVYLCASSFLPSTSGRRSTGELFFGEGSRLTVL.